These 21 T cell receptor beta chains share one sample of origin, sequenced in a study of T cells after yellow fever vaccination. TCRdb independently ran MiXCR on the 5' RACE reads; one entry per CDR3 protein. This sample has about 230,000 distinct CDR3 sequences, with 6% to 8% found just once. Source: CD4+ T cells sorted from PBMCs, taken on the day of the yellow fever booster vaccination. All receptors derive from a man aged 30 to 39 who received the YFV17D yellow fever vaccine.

CDR3 DNA: TGCGCCAGCAGCCAAGATAGTAGGGGTTACGAGCAGTACTTC. Translating it yields CASSQDSRGYEQYF. This chain joins TRBV4-3 and TRBJ2-7; D may be TRBD1 (5 bases). The CDR3 runs 14 residues. The V end lost 0 bases, the J end lost 4 bases, and 10 bases lay between the germline ends. Per the germline V gene, CDR1 is LGHNA and CDR2 is YSLEER.

CDR3 region: CASSQATGGAETQYF. CDR3 DNA: TGCGCCAGCAGCCAAGCCACAGGGGGCGCAGAGACCCAGTACTTC. The chain joins TRBV4-3 to TRBJ2-5; the match to TRBD1 covers 9 bases. V gave up 1 base and J gave up 4 bases; unmatched junction bases: 4. The CDR3 spans 15 residues. The germline gives CDR1 LGHNA, CDR2 YSLEER.

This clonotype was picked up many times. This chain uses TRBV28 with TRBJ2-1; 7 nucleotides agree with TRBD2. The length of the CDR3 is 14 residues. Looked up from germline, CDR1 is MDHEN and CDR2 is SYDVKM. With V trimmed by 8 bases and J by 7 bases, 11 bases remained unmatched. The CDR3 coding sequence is TGTGCCAGCCATGGCAGCGGGACTCTGAATGAGCAGTTCTTC. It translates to CASHGSGTLNEQFF.

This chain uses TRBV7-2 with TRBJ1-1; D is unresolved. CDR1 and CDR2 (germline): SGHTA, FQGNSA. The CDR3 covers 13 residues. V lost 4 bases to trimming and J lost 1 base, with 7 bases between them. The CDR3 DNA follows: TGTGCCAGCAGCTCGGGCGGGAACACTGAAGCTTTCTTT. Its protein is CASSSGGNTEAFF.

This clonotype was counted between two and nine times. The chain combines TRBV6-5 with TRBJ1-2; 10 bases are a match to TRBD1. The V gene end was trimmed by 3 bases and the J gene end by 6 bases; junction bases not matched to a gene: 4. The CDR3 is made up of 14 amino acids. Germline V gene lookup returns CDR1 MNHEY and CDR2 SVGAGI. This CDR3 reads CASSYRDRGNGYTF. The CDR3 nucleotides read TGTGCCAGCAGTTATCGGGACAGGGGTAATGGCTACACCTTC.

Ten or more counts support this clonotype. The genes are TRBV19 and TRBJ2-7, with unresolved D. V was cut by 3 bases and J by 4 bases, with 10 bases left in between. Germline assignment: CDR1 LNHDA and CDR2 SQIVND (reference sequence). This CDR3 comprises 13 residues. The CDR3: CASSIDRRYEQYF. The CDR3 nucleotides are TGTGCCAGTAGTATTGACCGGCGGTACGAGCAGTACTTC. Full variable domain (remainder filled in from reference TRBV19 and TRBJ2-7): DGGITQSPKYLFRKEGQNVTLSCEQNLNHDAMYWYRQDPGQGLRLIYYSQIVNDFQKGDIAEGYSVSREKKESFPLTVTSAQKNPTAFYLCASSIDRRYEQYFGPGTRLTVT.

This chain's CDR3 is CSGTGTGGLAGMNEQFF. CDR3 bases: TGCAGTGGGACCGGGACAGGAGGACTAGCGGGGATGAATGAGCAGTTCTTC. The chain joins TRBV20-1 to TRBJ2-1, with TRBD2 matching 12 bases. The J segment lost 7 bases and the V segment lost 7 bases, leaving 17 bases of the junction unmatched. This CDR3 contains 17 residues. Germline loops: CDR1 DFQATT, CDR2 SNEGSKA (reference sequence).

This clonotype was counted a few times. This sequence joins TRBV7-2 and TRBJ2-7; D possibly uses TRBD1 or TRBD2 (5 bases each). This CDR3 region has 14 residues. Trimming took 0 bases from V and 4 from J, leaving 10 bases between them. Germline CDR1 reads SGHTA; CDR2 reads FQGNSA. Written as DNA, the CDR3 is TGTGCCAGCAGCTTAGCCGGGGCGAGATACGAGCAGTACTTC. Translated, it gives CASSLAGARYEQYF.

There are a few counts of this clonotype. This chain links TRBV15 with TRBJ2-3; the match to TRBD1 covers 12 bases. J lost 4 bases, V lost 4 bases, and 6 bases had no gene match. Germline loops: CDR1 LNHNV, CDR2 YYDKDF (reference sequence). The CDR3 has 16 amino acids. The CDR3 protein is CATSKRDRGRSDTQYF. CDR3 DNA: TGTGCCACCAGCAAACGGGACAGGGGGCGATCAGATACGCAGTATTTT.

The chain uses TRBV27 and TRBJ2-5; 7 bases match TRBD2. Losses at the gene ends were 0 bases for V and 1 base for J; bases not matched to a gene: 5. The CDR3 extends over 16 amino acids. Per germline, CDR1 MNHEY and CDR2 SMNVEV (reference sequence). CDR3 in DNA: TGTGCCAGCAGTTTATCGCTAGCGGCTTTCCAAGAGACCCAGTACTTC. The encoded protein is CASSLSLAAFQETQYF.

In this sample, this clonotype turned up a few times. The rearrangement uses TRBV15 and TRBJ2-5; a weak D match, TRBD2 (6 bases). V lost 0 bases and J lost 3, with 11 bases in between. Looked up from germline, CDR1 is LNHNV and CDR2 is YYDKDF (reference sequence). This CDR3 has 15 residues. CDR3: CATSRDPGGEETQYF. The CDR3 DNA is TGTGCCACCAGCAGAGATCCAGGCGGGGAAGAGACCCAGTACTTC.

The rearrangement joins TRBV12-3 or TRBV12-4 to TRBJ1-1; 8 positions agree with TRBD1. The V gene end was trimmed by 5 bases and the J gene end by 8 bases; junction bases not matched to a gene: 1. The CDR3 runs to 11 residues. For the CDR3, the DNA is TGTGCCAGCAGTAGACAGGGGGAAGCTTTCTTT. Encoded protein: CASSRQGEAFF.

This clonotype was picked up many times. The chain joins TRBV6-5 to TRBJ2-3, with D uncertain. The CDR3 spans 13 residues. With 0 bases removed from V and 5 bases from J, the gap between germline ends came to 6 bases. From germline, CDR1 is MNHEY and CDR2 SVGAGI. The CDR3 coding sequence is TGTGCCAGCAGTTACTCGACCGGAGATACGCAGTATTTT. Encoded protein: CASSYSTGDTQYF.

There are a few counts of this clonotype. CDR3 residues: CATESDGGELFF. The CDR3 bases are TGTGCCACCGAGAGTGATGGCGGGGAGCTGTTTTTT. V is TRBV6-2 or TRBV6-3 and J is TRBJ2-2; no firm D call. Germline V gene sequence: CDR1 MNHEY, CDR2 SVGEGT. The CDR3 is made up of 12 amino acids. Trimming removed 10 bases at V and 7 bases at J, with 13 bases between.

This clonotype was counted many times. The CDR3 DNA sequence: TGCAGCGTTAACCCAGGGGCACAGGCTGGCTACACCTTC. This gives the protein CSVNPGAQAGYTF. The gene calls are TRBV29-1 and TRBJ1-2; a possible D gene is TRBD1 (6 bases). CDR1 and CDR2 from the germline V gene are SQVTM and ANQGSEA. The CDR3 loop spans 13 amino acids. Trimming pared 5 bases from V and 7 bases from J, leaving 17 bases between.

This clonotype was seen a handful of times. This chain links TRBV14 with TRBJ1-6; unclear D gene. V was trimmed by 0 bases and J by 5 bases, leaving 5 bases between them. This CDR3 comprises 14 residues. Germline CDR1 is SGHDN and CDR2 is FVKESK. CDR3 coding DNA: TGTGCCAGCAGCCAAGAGGCCAATAATTCACCCCTCCACTTT. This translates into CASSQEANNSPLHF.

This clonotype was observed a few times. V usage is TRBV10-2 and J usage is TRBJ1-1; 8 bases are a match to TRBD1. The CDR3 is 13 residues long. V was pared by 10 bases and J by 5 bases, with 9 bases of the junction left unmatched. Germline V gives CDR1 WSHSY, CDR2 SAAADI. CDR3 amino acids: CATTTGAGTEAFF. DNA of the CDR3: TGCGCCACCACGACAGGGGCGGGGACTGAAGCTTTCTTT.

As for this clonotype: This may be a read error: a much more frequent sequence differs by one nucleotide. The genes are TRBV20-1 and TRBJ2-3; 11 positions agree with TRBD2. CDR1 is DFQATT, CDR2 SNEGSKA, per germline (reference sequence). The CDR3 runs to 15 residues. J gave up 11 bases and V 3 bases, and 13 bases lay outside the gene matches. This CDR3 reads CSASSPGLAELGQYF. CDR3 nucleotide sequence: TGCAGTGCTAGTTCCCCGGGACTAGCGGAGCTCGGGCAGTATTTT.

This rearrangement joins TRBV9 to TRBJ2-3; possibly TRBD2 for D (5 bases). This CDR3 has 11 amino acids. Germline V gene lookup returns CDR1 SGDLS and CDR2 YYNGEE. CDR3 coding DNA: TGTCCTCAGCGGATAGGCGATACGCAGTATTTT. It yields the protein CPQRIGDTQYF.

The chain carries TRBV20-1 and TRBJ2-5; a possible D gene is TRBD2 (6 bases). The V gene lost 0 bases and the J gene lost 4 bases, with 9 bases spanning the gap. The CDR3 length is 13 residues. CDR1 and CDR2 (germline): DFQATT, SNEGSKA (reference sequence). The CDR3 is CSARERGIETQYF. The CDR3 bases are TGCAGTGCTAGAGAGCGGGGCATAGAGACCCAGTACTTC.

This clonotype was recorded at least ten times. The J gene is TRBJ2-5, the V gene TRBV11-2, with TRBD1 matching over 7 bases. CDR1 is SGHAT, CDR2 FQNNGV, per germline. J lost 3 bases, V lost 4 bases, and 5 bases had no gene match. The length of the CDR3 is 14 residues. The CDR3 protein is CASSSLDRKETQYF. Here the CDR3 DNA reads TGTGCCAGCAGCTCGTTGGACAGGAAAGAGACCCAGTACTTC.